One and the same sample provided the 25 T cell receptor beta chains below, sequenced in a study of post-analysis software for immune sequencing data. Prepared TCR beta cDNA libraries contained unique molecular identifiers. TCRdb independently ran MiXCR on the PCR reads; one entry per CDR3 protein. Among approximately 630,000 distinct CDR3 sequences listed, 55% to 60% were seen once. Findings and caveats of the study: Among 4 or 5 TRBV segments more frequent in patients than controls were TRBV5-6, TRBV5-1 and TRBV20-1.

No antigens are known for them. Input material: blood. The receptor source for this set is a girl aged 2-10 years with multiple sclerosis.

The CDR3 region has the DNA TGTGCCAGCAGCCACCGACCGCAAATTTATACGCAGTATTTT. This gives the protein CASSHRPQIYTQYF. The chain employs TRBV11-2 and TRBJ2-3; D call uncertain. V lost 5 bases and J 7 bases, leaving 16 bases between the germline ends. Germline V CDR1 and CDR2: SGHAT, FQNNGV. The CDR3 is made up of 14 amino acids. The full variable domain, in which reference TRBV11-2 and TRBJ2-3 provide the parts outside the CDR3, is EAGVAQSPRYKIIEKRQSVAFWCNPISGHATLYWYQQILGQGPKLLIQFQNNGVVDDSQLPKDRFSAERLKGVDSTLKIQPAKLEDSAVYLCASSHRPQIYTQYFGPGTRLTVL.

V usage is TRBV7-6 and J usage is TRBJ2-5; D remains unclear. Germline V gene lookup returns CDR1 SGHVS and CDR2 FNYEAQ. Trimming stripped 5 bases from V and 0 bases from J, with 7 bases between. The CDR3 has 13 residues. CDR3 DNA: TGTGCCAGCAGCCAGCGAAACCAAGAGACCCAGTACTTC. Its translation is CASSQRNQETQYF.

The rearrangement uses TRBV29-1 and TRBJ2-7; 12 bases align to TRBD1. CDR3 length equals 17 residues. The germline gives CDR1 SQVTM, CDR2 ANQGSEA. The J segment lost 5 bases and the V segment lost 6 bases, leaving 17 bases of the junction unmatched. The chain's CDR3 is CSVSGGQGASGHNEQYF. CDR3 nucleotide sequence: TGCAGCGTCAGCGGGGGACAGGGGGCTTCAGGGCACAACGAGCAGTACTTC.

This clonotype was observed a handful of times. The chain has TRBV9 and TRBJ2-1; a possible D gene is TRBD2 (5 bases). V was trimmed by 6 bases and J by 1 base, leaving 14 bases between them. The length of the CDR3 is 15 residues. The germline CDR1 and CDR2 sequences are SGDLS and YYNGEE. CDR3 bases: TGTGCCAGCACCTGGGCCGGGGATTCCTACAATGAGCAGTTCTTC. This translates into CASTWAGDSYNEQFF. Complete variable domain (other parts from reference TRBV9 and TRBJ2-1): DSGVTQTPKHLITATGQRVTLRCSPRSGDLSVYWYQQSLDQGLQFLIQYYNGEERAKGNILERFSAQQFPDLHSELNLSSLELGDSALYFCASTWAGDSYNEQFFGPGTRLTVL.

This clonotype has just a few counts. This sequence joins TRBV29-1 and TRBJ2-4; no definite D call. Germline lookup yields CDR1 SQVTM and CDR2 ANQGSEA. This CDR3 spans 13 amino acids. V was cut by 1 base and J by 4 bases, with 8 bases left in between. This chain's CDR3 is CSVEAPTKNIQYF. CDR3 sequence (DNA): TGCAGCGTTGAAGCCCCCACTAAAAACATTCAGTACTTC.

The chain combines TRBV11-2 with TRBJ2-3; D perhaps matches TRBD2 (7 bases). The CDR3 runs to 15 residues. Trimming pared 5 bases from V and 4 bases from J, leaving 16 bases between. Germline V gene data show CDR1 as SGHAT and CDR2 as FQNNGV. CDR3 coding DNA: TGTGCCAGCAGCCCTCACCGAGGGGGGGCAGATACGCAGTATTTT. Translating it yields CASSPHRGGADTQYF.

The CDR3 DNA reads as TGTGCCAGCAGCTTGGGGCGGGCTAGCTCCTACAATGAGCAGTTCTTC. Amino acids: CASSLGRASSYNEQFF. J is TRBJ2-1 and V is TRBV7-8; D tentatively reads TRBD1 or TRBD2 (5 bases each). V dropped 3 bases and J dropped 0 bases, with 12 bases sitting between them. Germline CDR1 SGHVS, CDR2 FQNEAQ. The CDR3 is made up of 16 amino acids. Using reference TRBV7-8 and TRBJ2-1 for the parts outside the CDR3, the full variable domain is GAGVSQSPRYKVAKRGQDVALRCDPISGHVSLFWYQQALGQGPEFLTYFQNEAQLDKSGLPSDRFFAERPEGSVSTLKIQRTQQEDSAVYLCASSLGRASSYNEQFFGPGTRLTVL.

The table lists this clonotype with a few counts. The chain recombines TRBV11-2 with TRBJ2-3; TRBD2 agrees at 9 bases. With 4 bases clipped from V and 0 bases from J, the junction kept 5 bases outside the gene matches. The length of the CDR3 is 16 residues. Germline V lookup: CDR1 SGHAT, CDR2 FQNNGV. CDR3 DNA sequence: TGTGCCAGCAGCTCTCTAGCGGGGCCGAGCACAGATACGCAGTATTTT. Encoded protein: CASSSLAGPSTDTQYF.

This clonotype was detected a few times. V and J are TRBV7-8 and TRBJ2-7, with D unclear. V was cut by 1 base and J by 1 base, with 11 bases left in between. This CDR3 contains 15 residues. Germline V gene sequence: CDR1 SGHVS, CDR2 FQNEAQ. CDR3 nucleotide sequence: TGTGCCAGCAGCTTAGGCAGCCTCCTATCCTACGAGCAGTACTTC. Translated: CASSLGSLLSYEQYF.

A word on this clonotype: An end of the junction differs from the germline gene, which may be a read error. The DNA of the CDR3 is TGCGCCAGCAGCCCCGGACAGGAAAACACAGATACGCAGTATTTT. Translation gives CASSPGQENTDTQYF. The chain couples TRBV11-2 to TRBJ2-3, with 7 bases aligning to TRBD1. CDR3 size: 15 residues. The V gene's germline CDR1 is SGHAT and CDR2 FQNNGV.

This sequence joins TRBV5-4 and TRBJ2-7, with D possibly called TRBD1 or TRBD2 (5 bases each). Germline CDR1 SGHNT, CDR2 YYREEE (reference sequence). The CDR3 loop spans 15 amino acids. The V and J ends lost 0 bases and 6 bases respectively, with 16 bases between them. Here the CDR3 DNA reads TGTGCCAGCAGCTTGGTGGAACGGGGCCTCAGCGAGCAGTACTTC. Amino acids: CASSLVERGLSEQYF. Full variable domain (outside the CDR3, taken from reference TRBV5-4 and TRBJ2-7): ETGVTQSPTHLIKTRGQQVTLRCSSQSGHNTVSWYQQALGQGPQFIFQYYREEENGRGNFPPRFSGLQFPNYSSELNVNALELDDSALYLCASSLVERGLSEQYFGPGTRLTVT.

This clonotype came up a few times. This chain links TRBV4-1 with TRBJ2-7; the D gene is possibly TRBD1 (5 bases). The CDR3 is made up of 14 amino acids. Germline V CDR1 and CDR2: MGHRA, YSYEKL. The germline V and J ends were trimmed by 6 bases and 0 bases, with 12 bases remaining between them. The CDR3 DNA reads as TGCGCCAGCAGTGACGACAGATACTCCTACGAGCAGTACTTC. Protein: CASSDDRYSYEQYF.

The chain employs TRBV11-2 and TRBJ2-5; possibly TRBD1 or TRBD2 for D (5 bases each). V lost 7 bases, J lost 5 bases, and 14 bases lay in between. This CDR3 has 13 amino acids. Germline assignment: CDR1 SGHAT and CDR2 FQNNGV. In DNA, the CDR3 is TGTGCCAGCACCAAGGGGTGGGGGGAGACCCAGTACTTC. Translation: CASTKGWGETQYF.

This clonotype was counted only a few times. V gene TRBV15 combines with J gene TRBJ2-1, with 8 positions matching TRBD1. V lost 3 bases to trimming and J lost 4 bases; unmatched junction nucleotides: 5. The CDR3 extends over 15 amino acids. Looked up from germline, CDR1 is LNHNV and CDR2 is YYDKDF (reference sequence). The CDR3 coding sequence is TGTGCCACCAGCAGTAGGGACAGGAGTTACAATGAGCAGTTCTTC. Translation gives CATSSRDRSYNEQFF.

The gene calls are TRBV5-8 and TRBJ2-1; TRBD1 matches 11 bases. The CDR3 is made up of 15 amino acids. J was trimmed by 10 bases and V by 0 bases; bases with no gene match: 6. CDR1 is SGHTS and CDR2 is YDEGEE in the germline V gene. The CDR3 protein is CASSLAGQGADEQFF. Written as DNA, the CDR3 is TGTGCCAGCAGCTTGGCCGGACAGGGGGCGGACGAGCAGTTCTTC.

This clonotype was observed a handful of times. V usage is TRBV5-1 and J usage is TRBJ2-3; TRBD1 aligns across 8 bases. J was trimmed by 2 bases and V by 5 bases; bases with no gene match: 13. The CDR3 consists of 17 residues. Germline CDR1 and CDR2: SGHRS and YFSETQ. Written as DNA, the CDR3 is TGCGCCAGCAGAGAGGCCAGGGGGCATGTTAACACAGATACGCAGTATTTT. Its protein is CASREARGHVNTDTQYF.

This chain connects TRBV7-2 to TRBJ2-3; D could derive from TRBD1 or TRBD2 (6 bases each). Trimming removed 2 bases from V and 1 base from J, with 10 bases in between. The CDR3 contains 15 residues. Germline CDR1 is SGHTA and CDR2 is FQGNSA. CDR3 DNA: TGTGCCAGCAGCTTAAGAGGGGGGCGCACAGATACGCAGTATTTT. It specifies CASSLRGGRTDTQYF.

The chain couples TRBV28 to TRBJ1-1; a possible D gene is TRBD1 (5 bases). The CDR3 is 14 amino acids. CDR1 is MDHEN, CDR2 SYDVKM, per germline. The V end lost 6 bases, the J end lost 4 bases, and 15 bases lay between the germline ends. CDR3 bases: TGTGCCAGCAGCCGGGACGGAAGGGGCACTGAAGCTTTCTTT. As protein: CASSRDGRGTEAFF.

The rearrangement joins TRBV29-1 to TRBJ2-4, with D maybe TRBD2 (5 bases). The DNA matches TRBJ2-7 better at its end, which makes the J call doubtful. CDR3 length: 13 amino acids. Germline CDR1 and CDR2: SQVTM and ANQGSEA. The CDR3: CSVVVVRGYEQYF. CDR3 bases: TGCAGCGTTGTAGTTGTGAGAGGGTACGAGCAGTACTTC.

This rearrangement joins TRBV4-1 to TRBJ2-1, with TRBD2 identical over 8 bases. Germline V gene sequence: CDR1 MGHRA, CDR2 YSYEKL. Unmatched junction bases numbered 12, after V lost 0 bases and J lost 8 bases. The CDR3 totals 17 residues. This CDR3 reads CASSQDRSGSLRDEQFF. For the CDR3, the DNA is TGCGCCAGCAGCCAAGATAGGAGCGGGAGTTTGAGGGATGAGCAGTTCTTC.

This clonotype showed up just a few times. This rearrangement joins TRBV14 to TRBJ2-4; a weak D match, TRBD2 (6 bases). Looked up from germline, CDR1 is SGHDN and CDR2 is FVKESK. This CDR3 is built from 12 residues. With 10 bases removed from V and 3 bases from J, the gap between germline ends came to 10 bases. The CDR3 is CANGGHKNIQYF. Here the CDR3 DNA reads TGTGCCAACGGAGGGCACAAAAACATTCAGTACTTC.

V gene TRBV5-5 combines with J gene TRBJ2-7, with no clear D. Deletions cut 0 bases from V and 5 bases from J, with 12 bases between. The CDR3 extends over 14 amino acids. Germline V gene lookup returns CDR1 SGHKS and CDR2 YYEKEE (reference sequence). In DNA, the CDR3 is TGTGCCAGCAGCTTGGCCCGGCGTTCCGACGAGCAGTACTTC. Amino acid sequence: CASSLARRSDEQYF.

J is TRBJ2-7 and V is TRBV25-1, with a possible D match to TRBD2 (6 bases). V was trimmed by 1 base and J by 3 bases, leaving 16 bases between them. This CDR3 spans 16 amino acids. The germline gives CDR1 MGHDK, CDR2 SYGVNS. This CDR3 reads CASSESWGVEGYEQYF. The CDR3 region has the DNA TGTGCCAGCAGTGAATCGTGGGGGGTAGAAGGCTACGAGCAGTACTTC.

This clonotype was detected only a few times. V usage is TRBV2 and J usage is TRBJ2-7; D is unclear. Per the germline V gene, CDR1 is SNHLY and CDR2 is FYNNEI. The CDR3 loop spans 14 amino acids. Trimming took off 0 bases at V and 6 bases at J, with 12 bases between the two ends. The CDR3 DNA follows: TGTGCCAGCAGTGAAGCGCTAGGTGGAGTCGAGCAGTACTTC. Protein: CASSEALGGVEQYF. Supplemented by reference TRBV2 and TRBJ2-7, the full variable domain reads EPEVTQTPSHQVTQMGQEVILRCVPISNHLYFYWYRQILGQKVEFLVSFYNNEISEKSEIFDDQFSVERPDGSNFTLKIRSTKLEDSAMYFCASSEALGGVEQYFGPGTRLTVT.

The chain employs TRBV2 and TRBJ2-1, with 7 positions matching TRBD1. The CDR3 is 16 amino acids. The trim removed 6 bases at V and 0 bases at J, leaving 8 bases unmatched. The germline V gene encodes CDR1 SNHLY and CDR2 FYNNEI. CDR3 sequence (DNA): TGTGCCAGCAGGGCCCCGGGACAGAGCTCCTACAATGAGCAGTTCTTC. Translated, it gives CASRAPGQSSYNEQFF.